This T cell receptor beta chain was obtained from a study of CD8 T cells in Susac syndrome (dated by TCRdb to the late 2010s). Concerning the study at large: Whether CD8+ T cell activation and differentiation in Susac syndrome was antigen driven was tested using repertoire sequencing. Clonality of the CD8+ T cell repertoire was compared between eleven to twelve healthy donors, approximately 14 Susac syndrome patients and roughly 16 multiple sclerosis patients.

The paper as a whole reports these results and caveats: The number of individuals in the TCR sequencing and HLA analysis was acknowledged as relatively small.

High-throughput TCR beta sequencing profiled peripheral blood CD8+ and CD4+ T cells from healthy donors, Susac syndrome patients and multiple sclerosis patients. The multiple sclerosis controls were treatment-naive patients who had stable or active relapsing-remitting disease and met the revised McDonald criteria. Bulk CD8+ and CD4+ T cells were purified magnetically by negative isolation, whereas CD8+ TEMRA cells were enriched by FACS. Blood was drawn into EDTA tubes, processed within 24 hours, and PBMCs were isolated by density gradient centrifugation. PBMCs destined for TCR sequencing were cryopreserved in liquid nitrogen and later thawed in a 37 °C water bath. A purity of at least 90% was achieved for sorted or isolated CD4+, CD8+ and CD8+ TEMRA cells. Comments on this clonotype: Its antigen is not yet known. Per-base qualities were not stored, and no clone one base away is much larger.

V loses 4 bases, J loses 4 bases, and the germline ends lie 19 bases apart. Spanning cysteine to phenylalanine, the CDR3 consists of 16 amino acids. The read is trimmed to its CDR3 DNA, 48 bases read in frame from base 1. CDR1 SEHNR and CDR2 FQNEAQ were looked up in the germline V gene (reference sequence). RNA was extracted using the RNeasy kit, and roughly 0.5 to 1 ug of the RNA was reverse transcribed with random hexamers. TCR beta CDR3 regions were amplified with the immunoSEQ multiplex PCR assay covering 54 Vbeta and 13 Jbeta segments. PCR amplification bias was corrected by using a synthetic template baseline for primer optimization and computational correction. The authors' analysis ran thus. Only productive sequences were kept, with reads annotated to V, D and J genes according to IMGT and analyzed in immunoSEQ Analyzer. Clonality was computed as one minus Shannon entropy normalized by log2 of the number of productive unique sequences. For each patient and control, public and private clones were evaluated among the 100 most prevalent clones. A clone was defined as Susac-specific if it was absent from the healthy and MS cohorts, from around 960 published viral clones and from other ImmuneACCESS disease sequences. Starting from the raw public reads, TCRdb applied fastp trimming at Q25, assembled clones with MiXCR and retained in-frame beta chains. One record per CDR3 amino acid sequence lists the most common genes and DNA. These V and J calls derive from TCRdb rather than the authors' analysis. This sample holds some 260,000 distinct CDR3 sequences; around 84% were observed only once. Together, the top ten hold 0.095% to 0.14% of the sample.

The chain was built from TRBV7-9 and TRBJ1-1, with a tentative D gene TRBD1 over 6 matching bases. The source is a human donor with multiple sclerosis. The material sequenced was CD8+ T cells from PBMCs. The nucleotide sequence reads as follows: TGTGCCAGCAGCTCGCCGCCAAGACAGGCTGTCACTGAAGCTTTCTTT. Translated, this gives CASSSPPRQAVTEAFF.